One sample yielded the 14 T cell receptor beta chains listed below, sequenced in a study of OX40 agonist ivuxolimab in advanced cancers. Libraries were prepared by immunoSEQ multiplex PCR; TCRdb keeps only in-frame clonotypes and omits some of them. Of some 77,000 clones detected, about 86% appear once; the ten largest clones hold less than 1.1%. This sample comprised CD4+ or CD8+ T cells sorted from blood, obtained in a trial of the OX40 agonist ivuxolimab. Source of these receptors: an adult with an advanced solid tumor such as melanoma, head and neck, liver or kidney cancer.

This chain uses TRBV29-1 with TRBJ1-1; weak D call: TRBD1 (5 bases). V was shortened by 4 bases and J by 2 bases, with 11 bases between the two germline ends. Germline CDR1 SQVTM, CDR2 ANQGSEA. CDR3 size: 13 residues. CDR3 in amino acids: CSVGGAKNTEAFF. The CDR3 nucleotides are TGCAGCGTTGGCGGGGCTAAAAACACTGAAGCTTTCTTT.

The chain links TRBV7-2 to TRBJ2-2; 8 positions agree with TRBD1. V was clipped by 5 bases and J by 4 bases; unmatched bases: 9. Germline loops: CDR1 SGHTA, CDR2 FQGNSA. This CDR3 region has 16 residues. CDR3 in DNA: TGTGCCAGCAGCCCCAGGTTTGGGACAGGCACCGGGGAGCTGTTTTTT. It specifies CASSPRFGTGTGELFF.

The chain joins TRBV10-3 to TRBJ1-1, with D uncertain. The CDR3 contains 14 residues. V was pared by 4 bases and J by 3 bases, with 12 bases between. Germline V gene sequence: CDR1 ENHRY, CDR2 SYGVKD. The CDR3 bases are TGTGCCATCAGTGTCCAACAGAGGGACACTGAAGCTTTCTTT. Protein: CAISVQQRDTEAFF.

V usage is TRBV9 and J usage is TRBJ2-3; 14 nucleotides align to TRBD2. V shed 4 bases, J shed 0 bases, and the junction held 16 bases outside the gene matches. CDR1 is SGDLS, CDR2 YYNGEE, per germline. This CDR3 contains 21 residues. The CDR3 reads CASSKHGTSGSQGLSTDTQYF. DNA for the CDR3: TGTGCCAGCAGCAAACATGGGACTAGCGGGAGCCAGGGGCTAAGCACAGATACGCAGTATTTT.

With regard to this clone: The sample has other DNA sequences that encode this CDR3 too. The J gene is TRBJ2-2, the V gene TRBV5-4; D is undetermined. Per germline, CDR1 SGHNT and CDR2 YYREEE (reference sequence). CDR3 length: 15 amino acids. V was clipped by 2 bases and J by 1 base, with 9 bases between them. The CDR3 reads CASSFRQLNTGELFF. In DNA form, the CDR3 reads TGTGCCAGCAGCTTCCGGCAGCTGAACACCGGGGAGCTGTTTTTT.

This chain connects TRBV7-2 to TRBJ1-2; D is uncertain. Trimming removed 1 base from V and 0 bases from J, with 9 bases in between. This CDR3 comprises 15 residues. Looked up from germline, CDR1 is SGHTA and CDR2 is FQGNSA. The DNA for the CDR3 is TGTGCCAGCAGCTTAGGGCACAGCCCTAACTATGGCTACACCTTC. This encodes CASSLGHSPNYGYTF.

The rearrangement joins TRBV5-1 to TRBJ2-2; D unclear. The germline V gene encodes CDR1 SGHRS and CDR2 YFSETQ. V lost 0 bases and J lost 6, with 9 bases in between. This CDR3 is 14 amino acids long. The CDR3 coding sequence is TGCGCCAGCAGCTTGGTCGGAAATCCCGGGGAGCTGTTTTTT. Its protein is CASSLVGNPGELFF.

The J gene is TRBJ2-5, the V gene TRBV19, with D possibly being TRBD1 (6 bases). The germline V and J ends were trimmed by 4 bases and 1 base, with 10 bases remaining between them. The germline V gene encodes CDR1 LNHDA and CDR2 SQIVND (reference sequence). The CDR3 extends over 14 amino acids. The CDR3 nucleotides are TGTGCCAGTAGTAAGCGACAGGTCCAAGAGACCCAGTACTTC. It codes for CASSKRQVQETQYF.

The J gene is TRBJ1-2, the V gene TRBV6-5, with a tentative D call TRBD1 (6 bases). The CDR3 runs 13 residues. The V end lost 6 bases, the J end lost 7 bases, and 15 bases lay between the germline ends. Germline V gene data show CDR1 as MNHEY and CDR2 as SVGAGI. The CDR3 nucleotides read TGTGCCAGCAGGGACTCAGGGGCCGGTGGCTACACCTTC. Translation gives CASRDSGAGGYTF.

The chain is built from TRBV5-8 and TRBJ1-2; TRBD1 is a possible D gene (5 bases). This CDR3 contains 14 residues. Looked up from germline, CDR1 is SGHTS and CDR2 is YDEGEE. V was cut by 4 bases and J by 4 bases, with 14 bases left in between. The CDR3 nucleotides read TGTGCCAGCAGCCCCTACGGGACCCCCTATGGCTACACCTTC. Its protein is CASSPYGTPYGYTF.

V and J are TRBV18 and TRBJ2-7; 9 bases agree with TRBD1. V shed 0 bases, J shed 1 base, and the junction held 1 base outside the gene matches. CDR3 length equals 15 residues. Germline CDR1 and CDR2: KGHSH and LQKENI. CDR3 nucleotide sequence: TGTGCCAGCTCACCACCGGGACAGGGTTCCTACGAGCAGTACTTC. Protein: CASSPPGQGSYEQYF.

The chain employs TRBV29-1 and TRBJ2-7; 10 nucleotides agree with TRBD1. Germline loops: CDR1 SQVTM, CDR2 ANQGSEA. This CDR3 spans 15 amino acids. Trimming took 6 bases from V and 7 from J; bases not matched to a gene: 15. This CDR3 reads CSVGHKTGGLGEQYF. The DNA for the CDR3 is TGCAGCGTGGGTCATAAGACAGGGGGCTTGGGGGAGCAGTACTTC.

V and J are TRBV5-1 and TRBJ2-3; TRBD2 matches at 9 bases. Germline assignment: CDR1 SGHRS and CDR2 YFSETQ. This CDR3 comprises 16 residues. The J segment lost 1 base and the V segment lost 5 bases, leaving 8 bases of the junction unmatched. CDR3 sequence reads: CASRGGASGGTDTQYF. The CDR3 DNA follows: TGCGCCAGCAGAGGTGGGGCTAGCGGGGGCACAGATACGCAGTATTTT.

Only one count was recorded for this clone. V gene TRBV9 combines with J gene TRBJ1-2, with a tentative D call TRBD1 (5 bases). Trimming stripped 2 bases from V and 4 bases from J, with 12 bases between. The CDR3 runs 14 residues. Looked up from germline, CDR1 is SGDLS and CDR2 is YYNGEE. The CDR3 nucleotides are TGTGCCAGCAGCGTTACAGGAGGGCGCTATGGCTACACCTTC. Translation gives CASSVTGGRYGYTF.